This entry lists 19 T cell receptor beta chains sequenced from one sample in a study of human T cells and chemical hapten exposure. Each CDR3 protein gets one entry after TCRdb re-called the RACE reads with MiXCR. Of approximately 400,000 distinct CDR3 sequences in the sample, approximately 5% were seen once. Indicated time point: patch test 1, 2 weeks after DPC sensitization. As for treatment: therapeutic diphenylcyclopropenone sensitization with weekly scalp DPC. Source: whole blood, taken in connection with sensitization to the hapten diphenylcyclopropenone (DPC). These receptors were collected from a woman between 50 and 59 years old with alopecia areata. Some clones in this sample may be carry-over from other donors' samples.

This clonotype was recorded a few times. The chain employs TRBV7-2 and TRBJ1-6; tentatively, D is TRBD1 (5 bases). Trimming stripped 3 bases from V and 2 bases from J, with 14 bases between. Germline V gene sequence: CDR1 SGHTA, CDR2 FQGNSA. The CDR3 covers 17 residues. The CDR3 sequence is CASSFTSGAAYNSPLHF. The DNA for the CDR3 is TGTGCCAGCAGCTTTACCTCCGGGGCAGCCTATAATTCACCCCTCCACTTT.

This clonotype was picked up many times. CDR3 region: CASSSSTGNQPQHF. DNA of the CDR3: TGTGCCAGCAGCTCCTCGACAGGCAATCAGCCCCAGCATTTT. V gene TRBV7-9 combines with J gene TRBJ1-5; D perhaps matches TRBD1 (5 bases). The CDR3 totals 14 residues. The germline gives CDR1 SEHNR, CDR2 FQNEAQ (reference sequence). V was pared by 4 bases and J by 2 bases, with 9 bases between.

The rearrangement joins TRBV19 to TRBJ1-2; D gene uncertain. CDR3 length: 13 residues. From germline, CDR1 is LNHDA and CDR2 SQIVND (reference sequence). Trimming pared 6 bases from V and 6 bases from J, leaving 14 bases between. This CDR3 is CASRLTAYDGYTF. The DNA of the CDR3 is TGTGCCAGTAGATTGACCGCCTATGATGGCTACACCTTC.

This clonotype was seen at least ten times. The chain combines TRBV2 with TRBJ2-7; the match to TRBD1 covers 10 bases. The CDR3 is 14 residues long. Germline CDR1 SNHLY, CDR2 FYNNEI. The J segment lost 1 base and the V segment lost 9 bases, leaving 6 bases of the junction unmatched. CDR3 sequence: CAREGDRGSYEQYF. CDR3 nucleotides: TGTGCCAGAGAGGGGGACAGGGGATCCTACGAGCAGTACTTC.

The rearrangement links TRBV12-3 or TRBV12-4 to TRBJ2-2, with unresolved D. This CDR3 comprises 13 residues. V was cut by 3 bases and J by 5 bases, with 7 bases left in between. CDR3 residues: CASSFRETGELFF. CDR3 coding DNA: TGTGCCAGCAGTTTCCGAGAAACCGGGGAGCTGTTTTTT.

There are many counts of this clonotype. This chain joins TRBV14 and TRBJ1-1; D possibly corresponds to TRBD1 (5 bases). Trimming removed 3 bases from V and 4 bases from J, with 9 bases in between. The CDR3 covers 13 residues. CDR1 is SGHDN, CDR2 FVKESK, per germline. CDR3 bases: TGTGCCAGCAGCCATATGGGGGGCACTGAAGCTTTCTTT. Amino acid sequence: CASSHMGGTEAFF.

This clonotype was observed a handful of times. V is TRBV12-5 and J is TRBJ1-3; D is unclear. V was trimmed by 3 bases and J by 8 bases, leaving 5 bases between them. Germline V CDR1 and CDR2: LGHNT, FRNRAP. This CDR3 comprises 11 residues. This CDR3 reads CASGFPDTIYF. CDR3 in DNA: TGTGCTAGTGGTTTCCCTGACACCATATATTTT. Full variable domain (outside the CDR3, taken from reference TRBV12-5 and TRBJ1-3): DARVTQTPRHKVTEMGQEVTMRCQPILGHNTVFWYRQTMMQGLELLAYFRNRAPLDDSGMPKDRFSAEMPDATLATLKIQPSEPRDSAVYFCASGFPDTIYFGEGSWLTVV.

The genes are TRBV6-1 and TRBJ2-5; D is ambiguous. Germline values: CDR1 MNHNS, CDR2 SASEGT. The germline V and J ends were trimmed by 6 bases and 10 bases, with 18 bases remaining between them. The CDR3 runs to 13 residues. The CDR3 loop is CASRPAPSGNQYF. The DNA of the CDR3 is TGTGCCAGCAGGCCAGCGCCCTCCGGTAACCAGTACTTC.

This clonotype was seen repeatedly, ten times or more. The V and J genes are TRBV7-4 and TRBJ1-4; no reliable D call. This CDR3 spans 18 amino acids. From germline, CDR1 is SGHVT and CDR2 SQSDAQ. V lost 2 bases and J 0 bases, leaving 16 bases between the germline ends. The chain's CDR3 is CASSLRPSTPSTNEKLFF. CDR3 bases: TGTGCCAGCAGCTTACGGCCGTCGACACCGTCAACTAATGAAAAACTGTTTTTT.

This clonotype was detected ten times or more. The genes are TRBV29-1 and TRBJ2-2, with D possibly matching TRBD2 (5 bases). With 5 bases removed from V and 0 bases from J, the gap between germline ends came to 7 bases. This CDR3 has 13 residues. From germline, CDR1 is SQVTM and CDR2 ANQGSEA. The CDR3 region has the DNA TGCAGCGTTCGGGGATCGAACACCGGGGAGCTGTTTTTT. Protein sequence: CSVRGSNTGELFF.

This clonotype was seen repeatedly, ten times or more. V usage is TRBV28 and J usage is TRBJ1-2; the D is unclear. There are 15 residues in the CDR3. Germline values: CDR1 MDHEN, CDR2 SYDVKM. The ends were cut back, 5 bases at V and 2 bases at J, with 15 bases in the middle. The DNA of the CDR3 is TGTGCCAGCAGTCGATCAGGCGGCCAAAACTATGGCTACACCTTC. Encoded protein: CASSRSGGQNYGYTF.

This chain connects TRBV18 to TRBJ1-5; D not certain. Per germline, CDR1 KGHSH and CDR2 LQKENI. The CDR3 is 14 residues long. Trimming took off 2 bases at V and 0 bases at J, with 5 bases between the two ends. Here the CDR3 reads CASSPANSNQPQHF. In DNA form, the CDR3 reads TGTGCCAGCTCACCAGCGAATAGCAATCAGCCCCAGCATTTT.

This CDR3 reads CASSWGDSQPQHF. The CDR3 coding sequence is TGTGCCAGCAGCTGGGGGGACAGTCAGCCCCAGCATTTT. V usage is TRBV5-6 and J usage is TRBJ1-5, with 7 positions matching TRBD1. This CDR3 comprises 13 residues. V shed 3 bases, J shed 6 bases, and the junction held 3 bases outside the gene matches. Germline V gene sequence: CDR1 SGHDT, CDR2 YYEEEE.

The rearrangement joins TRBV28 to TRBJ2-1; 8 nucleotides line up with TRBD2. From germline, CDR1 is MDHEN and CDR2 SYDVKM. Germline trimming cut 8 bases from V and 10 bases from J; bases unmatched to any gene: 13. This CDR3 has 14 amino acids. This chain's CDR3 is CASGLAGTQWEQFF. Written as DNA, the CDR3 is TGTGCCAGCGGACTAGCAGGGACCCAGTGGGAGCAGTTCTTC.

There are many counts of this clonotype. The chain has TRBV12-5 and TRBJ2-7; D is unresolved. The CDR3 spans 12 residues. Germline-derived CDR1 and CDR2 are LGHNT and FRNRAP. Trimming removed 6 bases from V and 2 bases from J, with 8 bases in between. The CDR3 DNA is TGTGCTAGTGGGGGTTACCCCTACGAGCAGTACTTC. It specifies CASGGYPYEQYF.

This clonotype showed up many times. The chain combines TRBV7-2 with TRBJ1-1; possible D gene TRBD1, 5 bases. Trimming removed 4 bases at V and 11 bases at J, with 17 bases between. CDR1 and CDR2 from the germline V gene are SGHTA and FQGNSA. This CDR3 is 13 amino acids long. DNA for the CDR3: TGTGCCAGCAGCTCACCCGGACGGAACAGGGCTTTCTTT. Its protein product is CASSSPGRNRAFF.

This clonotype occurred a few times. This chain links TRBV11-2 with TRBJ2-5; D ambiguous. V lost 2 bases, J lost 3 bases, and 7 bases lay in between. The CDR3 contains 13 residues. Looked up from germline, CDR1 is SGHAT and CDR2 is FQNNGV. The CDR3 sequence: CASSLYAEETQYF. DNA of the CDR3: TGTGCCAGCAGCTTATATGCCGAAGAGACCCAGTACTTC. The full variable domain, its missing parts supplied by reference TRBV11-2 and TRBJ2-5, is EAGVAQSPRYKIIEKRQSVAFWCNPISGHATLYWYQQILGQGPKLLIQFQNNGVVDDSQLPKDRFSAERLKGVDSTLKIQPAKLEDSAVYLCASSLYAEETQYFGPGTRLLVL.

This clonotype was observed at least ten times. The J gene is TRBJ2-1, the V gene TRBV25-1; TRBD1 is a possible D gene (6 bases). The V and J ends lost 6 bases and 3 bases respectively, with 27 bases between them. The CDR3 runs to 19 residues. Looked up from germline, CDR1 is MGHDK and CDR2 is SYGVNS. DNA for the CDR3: TGTGCCAGCAGCGGGGCGGCTGTCGGACAGTTGTACAGCTACAATGAGCAGTTCTTC. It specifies CASSGAAVGQLYSYNEQFF.

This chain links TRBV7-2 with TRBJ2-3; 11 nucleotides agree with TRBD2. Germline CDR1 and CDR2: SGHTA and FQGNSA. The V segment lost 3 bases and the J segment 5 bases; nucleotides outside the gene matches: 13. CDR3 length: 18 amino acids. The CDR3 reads CASSLRPILAGVEDTQYF. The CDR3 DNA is TGTGCCAGCAGCTTGAGGCCGATACTAGCGGGAGTAGAAGATACGCAGTATTTT. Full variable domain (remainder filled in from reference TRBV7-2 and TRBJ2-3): GAGVSQSPSNKVTEKGKDVELRCDPISGHTALYWYRQSLGQGLEFLIYFQGNSAPDKSGLPSDRFSAERTGGSVSTLTIQRTQQEDSAVYLCASSLRPILAGVEDTQYFGPGTRLTVL.